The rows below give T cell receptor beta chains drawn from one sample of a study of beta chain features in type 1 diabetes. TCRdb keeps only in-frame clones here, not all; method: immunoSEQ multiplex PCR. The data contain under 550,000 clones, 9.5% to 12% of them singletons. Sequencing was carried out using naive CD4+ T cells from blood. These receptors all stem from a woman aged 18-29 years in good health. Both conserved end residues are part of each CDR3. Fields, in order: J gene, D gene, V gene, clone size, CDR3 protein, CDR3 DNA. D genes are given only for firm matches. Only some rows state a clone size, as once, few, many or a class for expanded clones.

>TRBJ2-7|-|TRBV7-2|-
CASSRSGSYEQYF
TGTGCCAGCAGCCGGAGCGGGTCCTACGAGCAGTACTTC
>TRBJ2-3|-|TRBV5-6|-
CASRSASTDTQYF
TGTGCCAGCAGGTCCGCCTCCACAGATACGCAGTATTTT
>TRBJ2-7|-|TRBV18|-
CASSPAVGVSYEQYF
TGTGCCAGCTCACCCGCTGTAGGGGTGTCCTACGAGCAGTACTTC
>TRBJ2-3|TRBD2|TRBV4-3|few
CASSVDASGRATQYF
TGCGCCAGCAGCGTGGACGCTAGCGGGAGGGCTACGCAGTATTTT
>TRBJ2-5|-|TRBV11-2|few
CASSQPTGRETQYF
TGTGCCAGCAGCCAACCGACAGGGAGGGAGACCCAGTACTTC
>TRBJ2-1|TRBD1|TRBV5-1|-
CASSHDRGYNEQFF
TGCGCCAGCAGCCACGACAGGGGTTACAATGAGCAGTTCTTC
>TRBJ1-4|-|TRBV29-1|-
CSVVLTATNEKLFF
TGCAGCGTTGTACTTACTGCAACTAATGAAAAACTGTTTTTT
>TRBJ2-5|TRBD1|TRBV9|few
CASSVDPLPRGMETQYF
TGTGCCAGCAGCGTAGACCCACTGCCCAGGGGGATGGAGACCCAGTACTTC
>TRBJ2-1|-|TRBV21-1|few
CASSKQWRGFSYNEQFF
TGTGCCAGCAGCAAACAATGGAGGGGGTTCTCCTACAATGAGCAGTTCTTC
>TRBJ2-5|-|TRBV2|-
CASTYQETQYF
TGTGCCAGCACTTATCAAGAGACCCAGTACTTC
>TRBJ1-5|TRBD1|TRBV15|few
CATSRGAGQGAYQPQHF
TGTGCCACCAGCAGAGGGGCGGGACAGGGGGCATACCAGCCCCAGCATTTT
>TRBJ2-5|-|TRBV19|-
CASSTKKETQYF
TGTGCCAGTAGCACCAAAAAGGAGACCCAGTACTTC
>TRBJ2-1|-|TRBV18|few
CASSTEQGNEQFF
TGTGCCAGCTCAACAGAGCAGGGCAATGAGCAGTTCTTC
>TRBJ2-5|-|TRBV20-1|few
CSARWETQYF
TGCAGTGCTAGGTGGGAGACCCAGTACTTC
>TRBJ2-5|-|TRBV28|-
CASTSRVGTQYF
TGTGCCAGCACCTCTAGAGTCGGGACCCAGTACTTC
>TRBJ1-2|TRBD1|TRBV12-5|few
CASGLGQGDNYGYTF
TGTGCTAGTGGCCTCGGACAGGGAGATAACTATGGCTACACCTTC
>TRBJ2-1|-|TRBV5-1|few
CASKGENEQFF
TGCGCCAGCAAGGGGGAGAATGAGCAGTTCTTC
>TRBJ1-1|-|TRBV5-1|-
CASSWSAKTEAFF
TGCGCCAGCAGCTGGTCAGCCAAGACGGAAGCTTTCTTT
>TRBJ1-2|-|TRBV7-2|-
CASSFTVPNYGYTF
TGTGCCAGCAGCTTCACAGTCCCTAACTATGGCTACACCTTC
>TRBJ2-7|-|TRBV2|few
CASSARGPPFEQYF
TGTGCCAGCAGTGCCCGGGGGCCCCCCTTCGAGCAGTACTTC
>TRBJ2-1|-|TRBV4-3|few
CASSQDGQGVYEQFF
TGCGCCAGCAGCCAAGATGGGCAGGGTGTCTATGAGCAGTTCTTC
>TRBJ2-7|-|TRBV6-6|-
CASSPTVDLYEQYF
TGTGCCAGCAGTCCGACAGTGGACCTCTACGAGCAGTACTTC
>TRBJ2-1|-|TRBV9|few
CASSPPGGGNEQFF
TGTGCCAGCAGCCCCCCGGGGGGCGGAAATGAGCAGTTCTTC
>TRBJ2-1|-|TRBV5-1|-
CASRGIASYNEQFF
TGCGCCAGCAGGGGCATAGCCTCCTACAATGAGCAGTTCTTC
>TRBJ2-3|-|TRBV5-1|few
CASSISGLTDTQYF
TGCGCCAGCAGCATTTCCGGGCTCACAGATACGCAGTATTTT
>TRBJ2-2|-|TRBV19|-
CASSRAGGGELFF
TGTGCCAGTAGCCGGGCCGGTGGCGGGGAGCTGTTTTTT
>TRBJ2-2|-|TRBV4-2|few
CASSHLGGELFF
TGTGCCAGCAGCCATCTGGGCGGGGAGCTGTTTTTT
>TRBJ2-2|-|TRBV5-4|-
CASSTGDPDTGELFF
TGTGCCAGCAGCACTGGTGACCCGGACACCGGGGAGCTGTTTTTT
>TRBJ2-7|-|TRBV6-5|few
CASSYDLSGQSYEQYF
TGTGCCAGCAGTTACGATTTAAGCGGACAATCCTACGAGCAGTACTTC
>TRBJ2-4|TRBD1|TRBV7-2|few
CASSSNRGRQNIQYF
TGTGCCAGCAGCTCAAACAGGGGCCGCCAAAACATTCAGTACTTC